This T cell receptor (beta chain) was captured by sequencing in a study of cytomegalovirus exposure and HLA in healthy donors. The CDR3 runs 15 residues. V dropped 4 bases and J dropped 6 bases, with 16 bases sitting between them. CDR1 and CDR2 (germline): WSHSY, SAAADI. The PCR ran on 60 Vbeta and 13 Jbeta primers. The repertoire was sequenced with immunoSEQ multiplex PCR; TCRdb's copy has only in-frame clones and lacks some. The listing contains tens of thousands of clones. This sequence was found in a man between 40 and 49 years old in good health and CMV-seronegative. Sequencing was carried out using PBMCs. The rearrangement uses TRBV10-2 and TRBJ1-5, with D perhaps TRBD1 (6 bases). The CDR3 here is CASSGSGQTGQPQHF. CDR3 DNA sequence: TGCGCCAGCAGTGGATCGGGACAAACAGGTCAGCCCCAGCATTTT.